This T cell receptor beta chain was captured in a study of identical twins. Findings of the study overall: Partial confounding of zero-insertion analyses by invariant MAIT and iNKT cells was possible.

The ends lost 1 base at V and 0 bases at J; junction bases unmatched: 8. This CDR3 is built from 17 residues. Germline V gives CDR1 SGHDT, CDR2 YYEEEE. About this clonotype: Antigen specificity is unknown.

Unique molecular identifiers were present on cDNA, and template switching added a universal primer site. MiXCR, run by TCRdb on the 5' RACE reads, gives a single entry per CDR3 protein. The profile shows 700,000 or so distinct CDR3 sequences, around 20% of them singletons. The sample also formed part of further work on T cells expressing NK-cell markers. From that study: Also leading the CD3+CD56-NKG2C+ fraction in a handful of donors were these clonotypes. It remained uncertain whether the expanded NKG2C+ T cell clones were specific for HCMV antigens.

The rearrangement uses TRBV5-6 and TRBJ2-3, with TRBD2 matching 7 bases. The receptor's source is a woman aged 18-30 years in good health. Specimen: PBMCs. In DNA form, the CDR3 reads TGTGCCAGCAGCTTGAAAAGTACTAGCGTAAGCACAGATACGCAGTATTTT. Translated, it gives CASSLKSTSVSTDTQYF.